This is a list of T cell receptor beta chains from one sample in a study of T cell responses to AZD1222 COVID-19 vaccine. Using immunoSEQ multiplex PCR, the repertoire was profiled, and TCRdb retains in-frame clones only, with some absent. The sample yields more than 140,000 clones, about 87% seen once. Source: peripheral blood, taken on day 0 of MenACWY control vaccination. These receptors originate from an adult in good health. The CDR3 runs from the conserved cysteine through the conserved F or W. D genes are given only for firm matches. Clone sizes are given selectively: once, few, many, or a class where the clone is expanded.

d_call j_call clone_size v_call cdr3_aa cdr3_nt
NA TRBJ1-1 NA TRBV19 CASSYFGGSTNTEAFF TGTGCCAGTAGTTATTTTGGGGGGTCGACGAACACTGAAGCTTTCTTT
NA TRBJ1-2 few TRBV24-1 CATSDQGFGYTF TGTGCCACCAGTGATCAGGGCTTTGGCTACACCTTC
TRBD1 TRBJ1-1 once TRBV6-5 CASNDLGTGLTEAFF TGTGCCAGCAACGACCTCGGGACAGGGCTGACTGAAGCTTTCTTT
TRBD2 TRBJ2-7 NA TRBV6-2/TRBV6-3 CASSYGTTYEQYF TGTGCCAGCAGTTACGGGACTACCTACGAGCAGTACTTC
NA TRBJ1-2 NA TRBV10-3 CAITKRDTRFYGYTF TGTGCCATCACGAAGCGGGACACCCGGTTTTATGGCTACACCTTC
NA TRBJ1-1 NA TRBV27 CASGGRGDTEAFF TGTGCCAGCGGCGGGAGGGGTGACACTGAAGCTTTCTTT
NA TRBJ2-7 once TRBV6-1 CASSDTALVYEQYF TGTGCCAGCAGTGACACCGCCCTGGTCTACGAGCAGTACTTC
NA TRBJ2-3 NA TRBV21-1 CASSIRTTDTQYF TGTGCCAGCAGCATTAGGACCACAGATACGCAGTATTTT
NA TRBJ1-6 NA TRBV11-3 CASSLSSALHF TGTGCCAGCAGCTTAAGCAGCGCCCTCCACTTT
NA TRBJ2-5 NA TRBV6-6 CASSYPATAAEETQYF TGTGCCAGCAGTTACCCTGCGACAGCGGCAGAGGAGACCCAGTACTTC
NA TRBJ2-4 NA TRBV28 CASRSYEGRGNIQYF TGTGCCAGCAGAAGCTACGAGGGCAGGGGAAACATTCAGTACTTC
NA TRBJ1-5 NA TRBV28 CASSPTGLGNQPQHF TGTGCCAGCAGTCCCACAGGGCTTGGCAATCAGCCCCAGCATTTT
NA TRBJ2-5 NA TRBV5-1 CASSLGASVETQYF TGCGCCAGCAGCTTAGGTGCTAGCGTAGAGACCCAGTACTTC
NA TRBJ1-2 NA TRBV9 CASSTRGDYGYTF TGTGCCAGCAGCACTCGGGGGGACTATGGCTACACCTTC
NA TRBJ1-4 NA TRBV28 CASSEGAQVEKLFF TGTGCCAGCAGTGAGGGTGCCCAGGTTGAAAAACTGTTTTTT
NA TRBJ1-6 NA TRBV15 CATSRSGWRSPLHF TGTGCCACCAGCAGGTCCGGATGGCGGTCACCCCTCCACTTT
NA TRBJ1-6 NA TRBV28 CASTQGGSPLHF TGTGCCAGCACACAGGGCGGTTCACCCCTCCACTTT
NA TRBJ1-5 NA TRBV20-1 CSASQGSQFSNQPQHF TGCAGTGCTAGTCAGGGTTCGCAATTTAGCAATCAGCCCCAGCATTTT
NA TRBJ2-2 NA TRBV6-5 CASKRVTSNTGELFF TGTGCCAGCAAAAGGGTCACGTCAAACACCGGGGAGCTGTTTTTT
NA TRBJ1-6 NA TRBV3-1/TRBV3-2 CASSLPDRNSPLHF TGTGCCAGCAGCCTCCCTGACAGGAATTCACCCCTCCACTTT
TRBD2 TRBJ2-1 NA TRBV10-3 CAISDSGGAGNEQFF TGTGCCATCAGCGATAGCGGGGGGGCCGGAAATGAGCAGTTCTTC
NA TRBJ2-7 NA TRBV4-2 CASSQGRGEDEQYF TGTGCCAGCAGCCAAGGTAGAGGAGAGGACGAGCAGTACTTC
NA TRBJ1-3 NA TRBV19 CASSTGSGNTIYF TGTGCCAGTAGCACAGGGTCCGGAAACACCATATATTTT
TRBD1 TRBJ1-1 NA TRBV19 CASRQKGQGGAEAFF TGTGCCAGTCGTCAGAAGGGACAGGGCGGCGCTGAAGCTTTCTTT
NA TRBJ1-5 NA TRBV2 CASSEARENQPQHF TGTGCCAGCAGTGAAGCCAGGGAGAATCAGCCCCAGCATTTT
TRBD2 TRBJ2-5 NA TRBV5-4 CASSGGGRYQETQYF TGTGCCAGCAGCGGGGGGGGTCGGTACCAAGAGACCCAGTACTTC
NA TRBJ2-7 NA TRBV5-8 CASSRRTTYEQYF TGTGCCAGCAGCCGGAGGACTACCTACGAGCAGTACTTC
TRBD1 TRBJ2-7 NA TRBV2 CASSVGTGDWYEQYF TGTGCCAGCAGTGTGGGGACAGGGGATTGGTACGAGCAGTACTTC
TRBD1 TRBJ1-4 NA TRBV24-1 CATSEADRAGEKLFF TGTGCCACCAGTGAGGCGGACAGGGCCGGCGAAAAACTGTTTTTT
NA TRBJ2-2 NA TRBV7-6 CASSPQGSIAGELFF TGTGCCAGCAGCCCCCAGGGGTCGATAGCCGGGGAGCTGTTTTTT
NA TRBJ1-2 NA TRBV6-4 CASSDFPGFLRGYTF TGTGCCAGCAGTGACTTCCCGGGATTTCTCCGGGGCTACACCTTC
TRBD1 TRBJ2-7 NA TRBV19 CASRRQGGEQYF TGTGCCAGTAGGAGACAGGGCGGCGAGCAGTACTTC
NA TRBJ2-7 NA TRBV5-1 CASSLSQGQLEQYF TGCGCCAGCAGCTTGTCACAGGGACAATTGGAGCAGTACTTC
NA TRBJ2-6 NA TRBV29-1 CSVEGFSGANVLTF TGCAGCGTTGAAGGTTTCTCTGGGGCCAACGTCCTGACTTTC
TRBD2 TRBJ2-7 NA TRBV4-2 CASSQGRGGSISYEQYF TGTGCCAGCAGCCAAGGTCGGGGCGGGAGTATCTCCTACGAGCAGTACTTC
NA TRBJ2-4 NA TRBV7-8 CASSLDIDGAKNIQYF TGTGCCAGCAGCTTAGACATCGACGGGGCCAAAAACATTCAGTACTTC
TRBD1 TRBJ2-5 NA TRBV3-1/TRBV3-2 CASSRVTGFETQYF TGTGCCAGCAGCCGCGTGACAGGGTTCGAGACCCAGTACTTC
TRBD2 TRBJ2-5 NA TRBV7-2 CASSLASGRARETQYF TGTGCCAGCAGCTTAGCTAGCGGGAGGGCCCGGGAGACCCAGTACTTC